This T cell receptor (beta chain) was retrieved from a study of blood T cell repertoires in COVID-19. Overall study context: The analysed material was cDNA or gDNA that came from T cells, B-cell-depleted T cells, or PBMCs.

This CDR3 has 13 residues. Losses at the gene ends were 8 bases for V and 5 bases for J; bases not matched to a gene: 6. Germline CDR1 reads MNHEY; CDR2 reads SVGAGI. Assay: immunoSEQ multiplex PCR; the TCRdb copy retains only in-frame clones and omits some. Found here are roughly 41,000 clones, about 89% of them singletons; the top ten hold about 16%. The sequence was obtained from a human donor in a cohort sampled during active COVID-19. Sequenced sample: peripheral blood. V usage is TRBV6-5 and J usage is TRBJ1-5, with 7 bases fitting TRBD1. This CDR3 is CASREGAYQPQHF. CDR3 sequence (DNA): TGTGCCAGCCGAGAGGGGGCGTATCAGCCCCAGCATTTT.